This T cell receptor (beta chain) was recovered during a study of T cell changes during pregnancy in multiple sclerosis (dated by TCRdb to between 2017 and 2020). General notes on the study: The study examined how the T cell repertoire changed over the course of pregnancy in women with multiple sclerosis.

The germline V gene (reference sequence) sets CDR1 to PRHDT and CDR2 to FYEKMQ. The CDR3 sequence holds 15 residues, the cysteine and phenylalanine included. Solely the CDR3 DNA is kept, with 45 bases framed from the first base. V drops 2 bases and J drops 6 bases, leaving 15 bases in between. To prepare the library, the immunoSEQ multiplex PCR assay was applied. TCRdb carries this immuneACCESS record with in-frame sequences only. Its versions omit some clonotypes, under half of them owing to an unresolved V gene in the studies checked, with the rest unexplained. Across this sample there are some 38,000 clones, with approximately 91% seen only once. The ten largest account for about 12% of the sample. Note on this clone: The clone's antigen remains unknown. Base qualities are not recorded, but no much larger clone differs from it by a single base.

The sequence derives from a female donor with multiple sclerosis, enrolled in a pregnancy study. Sequenced material: CD8+ T cells from peripheral blood mononuclear cells, taken after pregnancy. The sequence is built from TRBV13 and TRBJ2-3; the D gene is perhaps TRBD2, on 7 matching bases. The CDR3 protein sequence reads: CASSLRGDTWDTQYF. The DNA reads TGTGCCAGCAGCTTACGGGGGGACACCTGGGATACGCAGTATTTT. Joined to the reference TRBV13 and TRBJ2-3 proteins, this CDR3 gives the full variable domain: AAGVIQSPRHLIKEKRETATLKCYPIPRHDTVYWYQQGPGQDPQFLISFYEKMQSDKGSIPDRFSAQQFSDYHSELNMSSLELGDSALYFCASSLRGDTWDTQYFGPGTRLTVL.